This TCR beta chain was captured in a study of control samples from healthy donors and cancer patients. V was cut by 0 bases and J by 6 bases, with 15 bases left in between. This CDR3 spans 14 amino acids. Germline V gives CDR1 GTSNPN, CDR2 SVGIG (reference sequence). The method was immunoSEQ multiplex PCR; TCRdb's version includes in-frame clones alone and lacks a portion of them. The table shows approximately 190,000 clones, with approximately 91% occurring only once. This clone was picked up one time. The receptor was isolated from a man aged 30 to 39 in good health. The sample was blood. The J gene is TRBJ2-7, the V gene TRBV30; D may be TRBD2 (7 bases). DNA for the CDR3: TGTGCCTGGAGTGTACGTCAGGGGAGGGTCGAGCAGTACTTC. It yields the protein CAWSVRQGRVEQYF. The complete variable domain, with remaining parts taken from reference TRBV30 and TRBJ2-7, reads SQTIHQWPATLVQPVGSPLSLECTVEGTSNPNLYWYRQAAGRGLQLLFYSVGIGQISSEVPQNLSASRPQDRQFILSSKKLLLSDSGFYLCAWSVRQGRVEQYFGPGTRLTVT.